These 4 T cell receptor beta chains were all obtained from the same sample, sequenced in a study of shared clonotypes between healthy human individuals. The protocol was immunoSEQ multiplex PCR, while the TCRdb copy is restricted to in-frame clones and leaves out a portion. Among hundreds of thousands of clones, approximately 96% were seen once, and the ten largest hold 0.11%. The naive CD8 fraction comprised CD45RO-negative cells positively selected for CCR7 and excluded terminally differentiated effector memory CD45RA+ cells. The specimen sequenced was naive CD8+ T cells sorted from blood. These receptors all come from a woman aged 25 to 39 in good health.

The rearrangement uses TRBV7-2 and TRBJ2-3; D is undetermined. This CDR3 has 14 amino acids. Trimming removed 1 base from V and 2 bases from J, with 7 bases in between. The germline CDR1 and CDR2 sequences are SGHTA and FQGNSA. The chain's CDR3 is CASSLGGYTDTQYF. CDR3 sequence (DNA): TGTGCCAGCAGCTTAGGGGGATACACAGATACGCAGTATTTT.

This chain links TRBV7-2 with TRBJ2-2; D possibly corresponds to TRBD2 (6 bases). The CDR3 contains 13 residues. The germline V gene has CDR1 SGHTA and CDR2 FQGNSA. The V gene lost 2 bases and the J gene lost 7 bases, with 8 bases spanning the gap. The chain's CDR3 is CASSLLAVGELFF. The DNA of the CDR3 is TGTGCCAGCAGCTTATTAGCGGTCGGGGAGCTGTTTTTT.

This chain uses TRBV2 with TRBJ1-1, with D unclear. The CDR3 is made up of 14 amino acids. Germline V lookup: CDR1 SNHLY, CDR2 FYNNEI. V dropped 7 bases and J dropped 0 bases, with 12 bases sitting between them. The CDR3 nucleotides read TGTGCCAGCAAGACCCCCGGGATGAACACTGAAGCTTTCTTT. The encoded protein is CASKTPGMNTEAFF. The variable domain in full, completed from reference TRBV2 and TRBJ1-1, reads EPEVTQTPSHQVTQMGQEVILRCVPISNHLYFYWYRQILGQKVEFLVSFYNNEISEKSEIFDDQFSVERPDGSNFTLKIRSTKLEDSAMYFCASKTPGMNTEAFFGQGTRLTVV.

The chain is built from TRBV29-1 and TRBJ2-2, with a weak D call TRBD2 (6 bases). The CDR3 has 15 amino acids. The germline V gene has CDR1 SQVTM and CDR2 ANQGSEA. The V end was cut by 2 bases, the J end by 2 bases, with 12 bases between. The CDR3 protein is CSVEQAGFNTGELFF. The CDR3 DNA is TGCAGCGTTGAACAGGCGGGATTTAACACCGGGGAGCTGTTTTTT.